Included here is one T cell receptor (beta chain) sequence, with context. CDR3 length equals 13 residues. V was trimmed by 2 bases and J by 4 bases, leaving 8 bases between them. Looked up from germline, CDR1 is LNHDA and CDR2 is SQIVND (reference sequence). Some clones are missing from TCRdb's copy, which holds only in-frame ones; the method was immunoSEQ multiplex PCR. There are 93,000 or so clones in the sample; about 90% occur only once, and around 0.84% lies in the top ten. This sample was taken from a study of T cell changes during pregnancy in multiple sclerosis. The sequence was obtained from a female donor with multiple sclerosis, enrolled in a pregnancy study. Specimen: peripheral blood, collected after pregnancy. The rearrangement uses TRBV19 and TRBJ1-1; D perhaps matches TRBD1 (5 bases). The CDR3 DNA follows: TGTGCCAGTAGTATAACACAGGCCACTGAAGCTTTCTTT. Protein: CASSITQATEAFF.